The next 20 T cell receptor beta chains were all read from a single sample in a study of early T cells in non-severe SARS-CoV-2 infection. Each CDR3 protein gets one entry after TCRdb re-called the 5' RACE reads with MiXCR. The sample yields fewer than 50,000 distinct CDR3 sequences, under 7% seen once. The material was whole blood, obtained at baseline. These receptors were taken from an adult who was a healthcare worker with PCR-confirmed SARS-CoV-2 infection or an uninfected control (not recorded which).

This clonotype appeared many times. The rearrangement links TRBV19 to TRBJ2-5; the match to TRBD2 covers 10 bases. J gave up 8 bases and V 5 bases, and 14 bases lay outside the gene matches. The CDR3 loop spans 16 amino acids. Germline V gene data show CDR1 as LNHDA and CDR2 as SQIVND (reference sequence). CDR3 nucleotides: TGTGCCAGTAGTTCCCGGTTAGCGGGGGGCCCTGGAACCCAGTACTTC. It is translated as CASSSRLAGGPGTQYF.

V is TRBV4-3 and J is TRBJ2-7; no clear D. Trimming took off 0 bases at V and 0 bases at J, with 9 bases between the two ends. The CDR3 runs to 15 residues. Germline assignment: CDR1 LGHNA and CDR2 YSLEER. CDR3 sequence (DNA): TGCGCCAGCAGCCAAGATACTGGCCGCTCCTACGAGCAGTACTTC. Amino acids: CASSQDTGRSYEQYF.

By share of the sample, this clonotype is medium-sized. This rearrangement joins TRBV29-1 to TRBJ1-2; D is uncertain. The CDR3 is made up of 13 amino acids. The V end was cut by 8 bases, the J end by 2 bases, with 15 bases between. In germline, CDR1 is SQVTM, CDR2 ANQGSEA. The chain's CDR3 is CSTAETANYGYTF. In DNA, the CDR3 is TGCAGCACTGCCGAGACGGCAAACTATGGCTACACCTTC.

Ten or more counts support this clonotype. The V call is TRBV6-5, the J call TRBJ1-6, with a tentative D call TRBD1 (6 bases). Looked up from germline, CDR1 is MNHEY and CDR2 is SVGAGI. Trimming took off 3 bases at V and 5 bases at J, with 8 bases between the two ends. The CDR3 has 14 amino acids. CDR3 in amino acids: CASSYSGDNSPLHF. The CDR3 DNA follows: TGTGCCAGCAGTTATTCAGGGGATAATTCACCCCTCCACTTT.

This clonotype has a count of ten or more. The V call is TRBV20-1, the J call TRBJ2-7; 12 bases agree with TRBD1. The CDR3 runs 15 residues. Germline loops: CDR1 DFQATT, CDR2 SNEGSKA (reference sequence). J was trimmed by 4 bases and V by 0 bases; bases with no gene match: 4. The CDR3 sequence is CSARDPGQGAYEQYF. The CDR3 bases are TGCAGTGCTAGAGATCCGGGACAGGGGGCGTACGAGCAGTACTTC.

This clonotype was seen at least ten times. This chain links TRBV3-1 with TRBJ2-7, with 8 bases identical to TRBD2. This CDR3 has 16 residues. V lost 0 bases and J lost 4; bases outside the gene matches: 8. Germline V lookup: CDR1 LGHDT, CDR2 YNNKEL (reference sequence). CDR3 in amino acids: CASSQDLAGGRYEQYF. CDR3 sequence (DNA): TGTGCCAGCAGCCAAGATCTGGCGGGGGGCCGATACGAGCAGTACTTC.

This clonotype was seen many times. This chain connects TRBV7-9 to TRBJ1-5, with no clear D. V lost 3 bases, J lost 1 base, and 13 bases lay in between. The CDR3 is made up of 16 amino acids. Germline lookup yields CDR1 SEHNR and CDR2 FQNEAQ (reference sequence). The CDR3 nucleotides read TGTGCCAGCAGCTTCGGCGCTCCCGCCAGCAATCAGCCCCAGCATTTT. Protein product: CASSFGAPASNQPQHF.

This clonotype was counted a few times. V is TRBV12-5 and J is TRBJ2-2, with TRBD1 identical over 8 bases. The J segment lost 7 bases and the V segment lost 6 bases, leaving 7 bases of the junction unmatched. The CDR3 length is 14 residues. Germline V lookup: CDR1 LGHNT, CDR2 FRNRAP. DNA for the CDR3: TGTGCTAGTGGGACGGGACAGGATAGCGGGGAGCTGTTTTTT. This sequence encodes CASGTGQDSGELFF.

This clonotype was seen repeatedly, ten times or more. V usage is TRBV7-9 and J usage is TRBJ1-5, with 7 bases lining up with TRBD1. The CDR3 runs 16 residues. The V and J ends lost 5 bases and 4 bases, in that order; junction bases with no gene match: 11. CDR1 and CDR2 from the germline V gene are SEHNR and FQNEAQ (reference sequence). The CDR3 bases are TGTGCCAGCAGCGGTCTTGGTGGGACAGCGAATCAGCCCCAGCATTTT. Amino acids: CASSGLGGTANQPQHF.

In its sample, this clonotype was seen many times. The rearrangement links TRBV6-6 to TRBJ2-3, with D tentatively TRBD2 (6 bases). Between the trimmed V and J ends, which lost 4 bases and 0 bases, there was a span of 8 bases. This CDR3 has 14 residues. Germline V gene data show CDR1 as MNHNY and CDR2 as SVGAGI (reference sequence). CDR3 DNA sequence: TGTGCCAGCAGTTTAGCGGCTAGCACAGATACGCAGTATTTT. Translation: CASSLAASTDTQYF.

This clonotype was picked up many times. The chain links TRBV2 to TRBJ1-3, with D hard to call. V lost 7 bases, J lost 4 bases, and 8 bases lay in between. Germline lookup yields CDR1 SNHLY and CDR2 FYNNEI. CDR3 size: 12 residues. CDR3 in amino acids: CASTREGNTIYF. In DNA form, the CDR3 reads TGTGCCAGCACCCGAGAAGGAAACACCATATATTTT. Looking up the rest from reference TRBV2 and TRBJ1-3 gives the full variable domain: EPEVTQTPSHQVTQMGQEVILRCVPISNHLYFYWYRQILGQKVEFLVSFYNNEISEKSEIFDDQFSVERPDGSNFTLKIRSTKLEDSAMYFCASTREGNTIYFGEGSWLTVV.

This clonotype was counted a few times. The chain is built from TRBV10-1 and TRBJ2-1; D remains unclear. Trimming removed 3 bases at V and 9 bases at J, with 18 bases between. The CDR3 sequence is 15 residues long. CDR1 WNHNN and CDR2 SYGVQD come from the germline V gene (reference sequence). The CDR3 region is CASSEEVIGLREQFF. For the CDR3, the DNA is TGCGCCAGCAGTGAAGAGGTGATAGGTCTTCGTGAGCAGTTCTTC.

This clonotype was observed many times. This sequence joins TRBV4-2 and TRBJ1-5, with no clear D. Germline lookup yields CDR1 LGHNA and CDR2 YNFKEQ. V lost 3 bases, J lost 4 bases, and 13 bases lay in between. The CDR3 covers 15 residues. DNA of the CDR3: TGTGCCAGCAGCCAGGACCAAGGACCAAATCAGCCCCAGCATTTT. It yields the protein CASSQDQGPNQPQHF.

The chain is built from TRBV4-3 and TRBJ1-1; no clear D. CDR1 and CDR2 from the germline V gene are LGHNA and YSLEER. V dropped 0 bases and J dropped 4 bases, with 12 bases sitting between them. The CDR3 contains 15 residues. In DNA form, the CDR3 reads TGCGCCAGCAGCCAAGATAGGTTGGGAGGCACTGAAGCTTTCTTT. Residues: CASSQDRLGGTEAFF.

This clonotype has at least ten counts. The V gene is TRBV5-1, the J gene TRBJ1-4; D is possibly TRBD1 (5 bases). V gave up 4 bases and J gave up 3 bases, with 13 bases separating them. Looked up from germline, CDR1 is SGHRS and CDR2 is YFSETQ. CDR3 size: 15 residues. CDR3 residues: CASSPRPGSNEKLFF. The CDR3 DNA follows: TGCGCCAGCAGCCCACGGCCAGGGTCTAATGAAAAACTGTTTTTT. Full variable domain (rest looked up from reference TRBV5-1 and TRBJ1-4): KAGVTQTPRYLIKTRGQQVTLSCSPISGHRSVSWYQQTPGQGLQFLFEYFSETQRNKGNFPGRFSGRQFSNSRSEMNVSTLELGDSALYLCASSPRPGSNEKLFFGSGTQLSVL.

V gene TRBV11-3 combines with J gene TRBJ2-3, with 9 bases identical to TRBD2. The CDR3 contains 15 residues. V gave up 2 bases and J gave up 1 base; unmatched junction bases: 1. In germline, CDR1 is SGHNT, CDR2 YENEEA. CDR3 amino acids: CASSLQRGGTDTQYF. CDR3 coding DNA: TGTGCCAGCAGCTTACAGCGGGGGGGCACAGATACGCAGTATTTT.

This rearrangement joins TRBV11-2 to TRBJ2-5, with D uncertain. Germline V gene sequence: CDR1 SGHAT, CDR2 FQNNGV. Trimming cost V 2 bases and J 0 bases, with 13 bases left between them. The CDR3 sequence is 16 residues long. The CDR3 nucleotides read TGTGCCAGCAGCTTAAGGTCTATACAATACCAAGAGACCCAGTACTTC. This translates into CASSLRSIQYQETQYF.

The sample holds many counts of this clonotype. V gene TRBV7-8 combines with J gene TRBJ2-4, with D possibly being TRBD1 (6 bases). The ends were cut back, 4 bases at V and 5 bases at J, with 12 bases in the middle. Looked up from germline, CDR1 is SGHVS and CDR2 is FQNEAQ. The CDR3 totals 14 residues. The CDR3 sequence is CASSSDRNQNIQYF. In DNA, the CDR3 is TGTGCCAGCAGCTCGGACAGAAACCAAAACATTCAGTACTTC.

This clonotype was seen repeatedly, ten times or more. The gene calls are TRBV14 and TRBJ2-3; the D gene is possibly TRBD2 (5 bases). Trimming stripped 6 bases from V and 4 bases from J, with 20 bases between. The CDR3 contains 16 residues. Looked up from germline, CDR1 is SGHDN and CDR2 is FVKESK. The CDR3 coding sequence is TGTGCCAGCAGTAAGTCGGTGGGAGTCCATGCAGATACGCAGTATTTT. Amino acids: CASSKSVGVHADTQYF.

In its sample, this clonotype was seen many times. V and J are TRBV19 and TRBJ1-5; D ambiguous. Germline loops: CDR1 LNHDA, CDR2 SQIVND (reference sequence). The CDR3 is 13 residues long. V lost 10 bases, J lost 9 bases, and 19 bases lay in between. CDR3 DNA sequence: TGTGCCACCGCCGACACCGATCTTGCGCCCCAGCATTTT. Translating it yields CATADTDLAPQHF.